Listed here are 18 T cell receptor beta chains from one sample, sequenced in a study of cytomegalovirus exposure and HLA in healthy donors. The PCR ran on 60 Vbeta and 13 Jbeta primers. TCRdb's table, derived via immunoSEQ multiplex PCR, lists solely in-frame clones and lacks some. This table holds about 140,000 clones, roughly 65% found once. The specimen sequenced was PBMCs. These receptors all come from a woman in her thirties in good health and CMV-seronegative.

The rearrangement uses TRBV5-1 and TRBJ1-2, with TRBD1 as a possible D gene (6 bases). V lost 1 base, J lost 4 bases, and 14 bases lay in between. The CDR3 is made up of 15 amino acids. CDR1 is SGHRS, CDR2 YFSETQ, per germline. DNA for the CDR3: TGCGCCAGCAGCTTGAGTGCAGGGGCGCCCTATGGCTACACCTTC. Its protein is CASSLSAGAPYGYTF.

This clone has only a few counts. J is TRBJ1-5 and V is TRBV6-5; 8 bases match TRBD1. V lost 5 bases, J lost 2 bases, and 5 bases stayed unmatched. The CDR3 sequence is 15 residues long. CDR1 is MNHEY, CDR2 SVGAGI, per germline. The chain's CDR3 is CASSKDRDGNQPQHF. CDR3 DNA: TGTGCCAGCAGTAAGGACAGGGATGGCAATCAGCCCCAGCATTTT.

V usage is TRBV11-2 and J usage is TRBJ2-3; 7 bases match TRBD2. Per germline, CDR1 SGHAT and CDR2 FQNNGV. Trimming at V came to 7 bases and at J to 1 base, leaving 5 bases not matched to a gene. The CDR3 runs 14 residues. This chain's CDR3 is CASKQAGGTDTQYF. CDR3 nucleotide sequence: TGTGCCAGCAAGCAGGCGGGGGGCACAGATACGCAGTATTTT.

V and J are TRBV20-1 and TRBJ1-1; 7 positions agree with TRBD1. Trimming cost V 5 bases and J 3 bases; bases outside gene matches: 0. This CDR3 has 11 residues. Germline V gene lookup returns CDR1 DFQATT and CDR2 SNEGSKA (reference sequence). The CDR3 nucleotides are TGCAGTGCTGGGACAGACACTGAAGCTTTCTTT. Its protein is CSAGTDTEAFF.

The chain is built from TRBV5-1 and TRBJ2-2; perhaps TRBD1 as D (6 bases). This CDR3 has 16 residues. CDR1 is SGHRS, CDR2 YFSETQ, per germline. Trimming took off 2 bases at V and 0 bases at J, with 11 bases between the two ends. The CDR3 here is CASSFADRSNTGELFF. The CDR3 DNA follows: TGCGCCAGCAGCTTCGCGGACAGATCGAACACCGGGGAGCTGTTTTTT.

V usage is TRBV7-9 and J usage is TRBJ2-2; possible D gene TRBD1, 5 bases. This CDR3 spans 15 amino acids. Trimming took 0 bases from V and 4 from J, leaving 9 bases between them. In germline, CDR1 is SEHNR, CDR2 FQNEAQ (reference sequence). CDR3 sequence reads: CASSLARVGTGELFF. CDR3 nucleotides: TGTGCCAGCAGCTTAGCCAGGGTCGGCACCGGGGAGCTGTTTTTT.

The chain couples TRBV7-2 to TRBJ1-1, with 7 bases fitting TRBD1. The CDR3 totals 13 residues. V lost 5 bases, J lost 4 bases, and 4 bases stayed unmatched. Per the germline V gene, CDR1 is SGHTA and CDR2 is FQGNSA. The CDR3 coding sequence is TGTGCCAGCAGCCCACAGGGGCTCACTGAAGCTTTCTTT. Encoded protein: CASSPQGLTEAFF.

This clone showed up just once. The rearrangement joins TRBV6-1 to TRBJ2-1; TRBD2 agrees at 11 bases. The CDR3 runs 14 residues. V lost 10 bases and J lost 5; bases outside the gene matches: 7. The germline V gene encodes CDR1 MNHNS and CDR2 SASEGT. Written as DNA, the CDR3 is TGTGCCACTGGGGGGGGACTAGCGGACAATGAGCAGTTCTTC. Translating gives CATGGGLADNEQFF.

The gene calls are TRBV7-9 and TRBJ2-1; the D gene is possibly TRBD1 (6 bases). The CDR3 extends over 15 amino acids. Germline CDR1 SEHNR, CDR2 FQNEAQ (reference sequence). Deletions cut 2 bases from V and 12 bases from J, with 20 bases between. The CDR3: CASSLQADRQGVQFF. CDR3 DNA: TGTGCCAGCAGCTTACAGGCTGACAGGCAAGGTGTGCAGTTCTTC.

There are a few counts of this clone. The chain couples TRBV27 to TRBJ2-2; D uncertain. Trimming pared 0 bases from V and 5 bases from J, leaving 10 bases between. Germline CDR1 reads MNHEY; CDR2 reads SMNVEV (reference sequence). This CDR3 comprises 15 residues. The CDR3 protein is CASSLSGFPTGELFF. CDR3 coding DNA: TGTGCCAGCAGTTTATCCGGGTTCCCGACCGGGGAGCTGTTTTTT.

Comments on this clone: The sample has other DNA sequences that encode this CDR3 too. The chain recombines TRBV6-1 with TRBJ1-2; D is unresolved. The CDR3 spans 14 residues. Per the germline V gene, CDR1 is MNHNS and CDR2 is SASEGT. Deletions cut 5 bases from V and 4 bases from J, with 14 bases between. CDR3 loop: CASSNLSGRYGYTF. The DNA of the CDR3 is TGTGCCAGCAGTAATCTCTCAGGTCGCTATGGCTACACCTTC.

CDR3 bases: TGTGCCAGCAGTTATCATACAGATTACAATGAGCAGTTCTTC. Translated: CASSYHTDYNEQFF. The rearrangement joins TRBV6-6 to TRBJ2-1; no clear D gene. Germline V gene data show CDR1 as MNHNY and CDR2 as SVGAGI (reference sequence). Trimming pared 3 bases from V and 4 bases from J, leaving 10 bases between. The CDR3 contains 14 residues.

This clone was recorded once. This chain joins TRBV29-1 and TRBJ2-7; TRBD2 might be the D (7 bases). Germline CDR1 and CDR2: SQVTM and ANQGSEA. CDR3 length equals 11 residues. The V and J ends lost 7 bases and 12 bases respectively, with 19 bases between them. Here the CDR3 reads CSASGWGGTYV. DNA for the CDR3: TGCAGCGCTTCTGGGTGGGGGGGCACGTACGTC.

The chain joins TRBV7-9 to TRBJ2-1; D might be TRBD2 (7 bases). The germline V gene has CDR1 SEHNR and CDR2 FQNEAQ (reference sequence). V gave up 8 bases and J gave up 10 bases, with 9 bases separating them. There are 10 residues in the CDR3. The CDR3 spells CASGRGEQFF. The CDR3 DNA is TGTGCCAGCGGGAGGGGGGAGCAGTTCTTC.

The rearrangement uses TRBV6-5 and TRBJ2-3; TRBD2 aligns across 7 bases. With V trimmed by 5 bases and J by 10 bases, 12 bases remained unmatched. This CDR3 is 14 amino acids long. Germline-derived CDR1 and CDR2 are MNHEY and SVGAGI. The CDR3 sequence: CASSASGLGGAQYF. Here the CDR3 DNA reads TGTGCCAGCAGTGCTAGCGGCTTGGGGGGGGCGCAGTATTTT.

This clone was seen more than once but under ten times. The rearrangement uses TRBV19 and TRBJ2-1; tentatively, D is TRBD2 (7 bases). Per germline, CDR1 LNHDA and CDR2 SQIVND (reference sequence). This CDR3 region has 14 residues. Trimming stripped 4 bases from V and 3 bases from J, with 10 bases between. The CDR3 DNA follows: TGTGCCAGTAGTAAGGGGGGGGACTACAATGAGCAGTTCTTC. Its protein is CASSKGGDYNEQFF.

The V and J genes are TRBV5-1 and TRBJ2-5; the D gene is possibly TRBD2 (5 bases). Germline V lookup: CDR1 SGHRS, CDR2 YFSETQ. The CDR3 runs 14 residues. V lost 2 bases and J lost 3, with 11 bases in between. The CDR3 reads CASSFAGGEETQYF. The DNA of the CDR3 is TGCGCCAGCAGCTTTGCGGGCGGAGAAGAGACCCAGTACTTC.

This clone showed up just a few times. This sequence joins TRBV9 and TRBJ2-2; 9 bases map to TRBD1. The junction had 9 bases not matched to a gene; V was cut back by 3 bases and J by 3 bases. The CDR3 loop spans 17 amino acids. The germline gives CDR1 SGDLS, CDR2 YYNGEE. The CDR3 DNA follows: TGTGCCAGCAGCGAGGGATCCGGGACAGGGTACACCGGGGAGCTGTTTTTT. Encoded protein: CASSEGSGTGYTGELFF.